A selection of T cell receptor beta chains follows, all from one sample in a study of shared clonotypes between healthy human individuals. Assay: immunoSEQ multiplex PCR; the TCRdb copy retains only in-frame clones and omits some. The sample contains about 1.5 million clones, roughly 98% of which appear only once. Material: naive CD4+ T cells sorted from blood. These receptors all come from a man younger than 40 in good health. Both conserved end residues are part of each CDR3. The D gene is left open where the match is weak. Clone size, where shown, is once, few, many, or a class for clones that have expanded.

TRBV28	TRBD1	TRBJ1-2	NA	14	TGTGCCAGCAGTTCCGTTGGACAGGGTGGTGGCTACACCTTC	CASSSVGQGGGYTF
TRBV7-6	NA	TRBJ2-3	once	15	TGTGCCAGCAGCTTAGCAACAGGACGCACAGATACGCAGTATTTT	CASSLATGRTDTQYF
TRBV5-6	NA	TRBJ1-1	NA	15	TGTGCCAGCAAACAACCCTCGTCAGTTCTCACTGAAGCTTTCTTT	CASKQPSSVLTEAFF
TRBV2	NA	TRBJ1-1	NA	16	TGTGCCAGCAGTTTTAATTGGGTCGGAGCTATGACTGAAGCTTTCTTT	CASSFNWVGAMTEAFF
TRBV7-6	TRBD1	TRBJ1-1	NA	13	TGTGCCAGCAGCTCCTTTGACAGGGCAGAAGCTTTCTTT	CASSSFDRAEAFF
TRBV28	NA	TRBJ2-7	NA	13	TGTGCCAGCACCTCACCGTTCCGCTACGAGCAGTACTTC	CASTSPFRYEQYF
TRBV5-1	NA	TRBJ2-3	NA	14	TGCGCCAGCAGCTTAATTCCGGGCACAGATACGCAGTATTTT	CASSLIPGTDTQYF
TRBV2	NA	TRBJ2-7	NA	15	TGTGCCAGCAGAGATGGGACCCTCAGCATACTCGAGCAGTACTTC	CASRDGTLSILEQYF
TRBV2	NA	TRBJ2-1	NA	13	TGTGCCAGCAGTGTGTATTCCGTCAATGAGCAGTTCTTC	CASSVYSVNEQFF
TRBV7-2	TRBD1	TRBJ1-2	NA	18	TGTGCCAGCAGCTTACAGGGCGGGACAGGGGATTGGAACTATGGCTACACCTTC	CASSLQGGTGDWNYGYTF
TRBV28	NA	TRBJ2-5	NA	15	TGTGCCAGCAGTTTACCATTAGCTGCGGGCGAGACCCAGTACTTC	CASSLPLAAGETQYF
TRBV29-1	NA	TRBJ2-1	NA	14	TGCAGCGCTGACTACGCGGACACACACAATGAGCAGTTCTTC	CSADYADTHNEQFF
TRBV27	TRBD1	TRBJ2-3	NA	15	TGTGCCAGCAGTCAACAGGGGCGCGGAGCAGATACGCAGTATTTT	CASSQQGRGADTQYF
TRBV27	NA	TRBJ2-1	NA	12	TGTGCCAGCAGTTTAACGGGGAATGAGCAGTTCTTC	CASSLTGNEQFF
TRBV15	NA	TRBJ2-3	NA	18	TGTGCCACCAGCGCTCCCGAGGGGTGGGAAAGGGCGGTTGATACGCAGTATTTT	CATSAPEGWERAVDTQYF
TRBV5-1	TRBD2	TRBJ2-1	NA	15	TGCGCCAGCAGCCCGGCCGGGACTAGCGGGACTGAGCAGTTCTTC	CASSPAGTSGTEQFF
TRBV19	NA	TRBJ2-3	NA	12	TGTGCCAGCGAGGGGGGTACAGATACGCAGTATTTT	CASEGGTDTQYF
TRBV11-2	NA	TRBJ2-7	NA	14	TGTGCCAGCAGCCCCCGGACTAAGGACTACGAGCAGTACTTC	CASSPRTKDYEQYF
TRBV7-2	NA	TRBJ2-2	NA	14	TGTGCCAGCAGCTTTTTGGAGGCCACCGGGGAGCTGTTTTTT	CASSFLEATGELFF
TRBV6-1	TRBD2	TRBJ2-1	NA	17	TGTGCCAGCAGTGAACCCGTGGGGGGGAGGGCCCTCAATGAGCAGTTCTTC	CASSEPVGGRALNEQFF
TRBV18	TRBD1	TRBJ2-7	NA	13	TGTGCCAGCTCACCCTCGACAGGGATCGAGCAGTACTTC	CASSPSTGIEQYF
TRBV7-2	NA	TRBJ1-2	NA	15	TGTGCCAGCCACGAACTCGGTCGGACTGACTATGGCTACACCTTC	CASHELGRTDYGYTF
TRBV9	NA	TRBJ2-2	NA	16	TGTGCCAGCAGCGTAGTAGGACAGACCTTCACCGGGGAGCTGTTTTTT	CASSVVGQTFTGELFF
TRBV21-1	NA	TRBJ2-3	NA	16	TGTGCCAGCAGCGCACCGGGGACCAGTGGCCCTACAGGGAGGTATTTT	CASSAPGTSGPTGRYF
TRBV14	NA	TRBJ1-3	NA	15	TGTGCCAGCAGCCAATGGGGGGCCTCTGGAAACACCATATATTTT	CASSQWGASGNTIYF
TRBV9	NA	TRBJ1-2	NA	14	TGTGCCAGCAGCGTAGGACAGCTTAACTATGGCTACACCTTC	CASSVGQLNYGYTF
TRBV5-6	TRBD2	TRBJ2-7	NA	17	TGTGCCAGCAGCAGGGGACTAGCGGGTAGAGAACCCTACGAGCAGTACTTC	CASSRGLAGREPYEQYF
TRBV4-1	NA	TRBJ2-1	NA	14	TGCGCCAGCAGCCAATATGGGACTTACAATGAGCAGTTCTTC	CASSQYGTYNEQFF
TRBV6-5	TRBD1	TRBJ2-2	NA	15	TGTGCCAGCAGTTATGAGGACAGGGTGACCGGGGAGCTGTTTTTT	CASSYEDRVTGELFF
TRBV29-1	NA	TRBJ2-3	once	16	TGCAGCGTCGAAATGAACAGGGCTTCTAGCACAGATACGCAGTATTTT	CSVEMNRASSTDTQYF
TRBV7-9	TRBD2	TRBJ2-2	NA	16	TGTGCCAGCAGCCCAGGCGGGGGAGAGGGGCCCGGGGAGCTGTTTTTT	CASSPGGGEGPGELFF
TRBV9	TRBD2	TRBJ2-3	NA	17	TGTGCCAGCAGCGCGGGCGCTAGCGGGAGTAGCACAGATACGCAGTATTTT	CASSAGASGSSTDTQYF
TRBV5-1	NA	TRBJ2-5	NA	16	TGCGCCAGCAGCTTGGTTCCTGGACTGGGACAAGAGACCCAGTACTTC	CASSLVPGLGQETQYF
TRBV2	NA	TRBJ1-4	NA	15	TGTGCCAGCGGAAGAGATCGAGACAGCAATGAAAAACTGTTTTTT	CASGRDRDSNEKLFF
TRBV5-1	TRBD2	TRBJ2-4	NA	16	TGCGCCAGCGCCCCCCTCGTTGGACTAGACGATGGGATTCAGTACTTC	CASAPLVGLDDGIQYF
TRBV15	TRBD1	TRBJ1-3	once	20	TGTGCCACCAGCAGGGCGACGGGGCCCGACAGGGCCTACTCTGGAAACACCATATATTTT	CATSRATGPDRAYSGNTIYF
TRBV2	NA	TRBJ2-5	NA	13	TGTGCCAGCAGGTTCATCAGGGAAGAGACCCAGTACTTC	CASRFIREETQYF
TRBV30	TRBD1	TRBJ2-7	NA	16	TGTGCCTGGAGCGAGACCTCGACAGGGTTCCGGGGCGAGCAGTACTTC	CAWSETSTGFRGEQYF
TRBV7-2	NA	TRBJ2-1	NA	15	TGTGCCAGCAGCTTATATCAAAAGTCTCACAATGAGCAGTTCTTC	CASSLYQKSHNEQFF
TRBV7-8	TRBD1	TRBJ2-7	NA	15	TGTGCCAGCAGCTCCCTCGGACAGGAAGTCTACGAGCAGTACTTC	CASSSLGQEVYEQYF
TRBV25-1	NA	TRBJ2-1	NA	16	TGTGCCAGCAGTGAAACCGGCGGCAGGACCTACAATGAGCAGTTCTTC	CASSETGGRTYNEQFF
TRBV4-3	NA	TRBJ2-3	NA	17	TGCGCCAGCAGCCAAGGAGTATCAGGGGCCAGCACAGATACGCAGTATTTT	CASSQGVSGASTDTQYF
TRBV5-5	NA	TRBJ2-5	NA	16	TGTGCCAGCAGCCGAAGATCAGGGTTACATCAAGAGACCCAGTACTTC	CASSRRSGLHQETQYF
TRBV10-3	NA	TRBJ1-2	NA	17	TGTGCCATCAGTGAGTCGCTTGGGTTGAAAGAGAACTATGGCTACACCTTC	CAISESLGLKENYGYTF
TRBV10-3	TRBD1	TRBJ2-2	NA	15	TGTGCCATCAGTCTCGGACAGGGCCGTGTGAGGGAGCTGTTTTTT	CAISLGQGRVRELFF
TRBV5-4	TRBD2	TRBJ2-5	once	15	TGTGCCAGCAGCTTGGGCAGCGGGAGGTTGGAGACCCAGTACTTC	CASSLGSGRLETQYF
TRBV15	TRBD2	TRBJ2-1	NA	16	TGTGCCACCAGCAGAGCGGGCGGGAGGGCCGGGAATGAGCAGTTCTTC	CATSRAGGRAGNEQFF
TRBV15	TRBD1	TRBJ1-5	NA	19	TGTGCCACCAGCAGAGAATTTCCCGATCTGACAGGGGCGAGCCAGCCCCAGCATTTT	CATSREFPDLTGASQPQHF
TRBV4-1	NA	TRBJ2-7	NA	15	TGCGCCAGCAGCCAATTCGTGGGAGGCCTGGACGAGCAGTACTTC	CASSQFVGGLDEQYF
TRBV5-1	TRBD2	TRBJ2-3	NA	16	TGCGCCAGCAGACCCCTAGCGGGAGTGGGTTCAGATACGCAGTATTTT	CASRPLAGVGSDTQYF
TRBV7-6	TRBD2	TRBJ2-5	NA	17	TGTGCCAGCAGCTCAGGGACTAGCGGGAGAGGCGGAGAGACCCAGTACTTC	CASSSGTSGRGGETQYF
TRBV15	NA	TRBJ2-7	NA	12	TGTGCCACCAGCGGGAGTTTTGGCGAGCAGTACTTC	CATSGSFGEQYF
TRBV5-8	NA	TRBJ2-1	NA	15	TGTGCCAGCAGCTTGGGAGTGGACCGCAACAATGAGCAGTTCTTC	CASSLGVDRNNEQFF
TRBV19	TRBD1	TRBJ1-1	NA	15	TGTGCCAGTAGTAAGGACAGGTCCATTCACGCTGAAGCTTTCTTT	CASSKDRSIHAEAFF
TRBV10-3	NA	TRBJ2-3	NA	15	TGTGCCATCAGTGAGTCCTCCTCGAACACAGATACGCAGTATTTT	CAISESSSNTDTQYF
TRBV6-6	TRBD1	TRBJ1-2	NA	12	TGTGCCAGCAGTGAGACAGGGGCTGGCTACACCTTC	CASSETGAGYTF
TRBV29-1	NA	TRBJ2-1	NA	13	TGCAGCGTCGGCTCCGACTCCTACAATGAGCAGTTCTTC	CSVGSDSYNEQFF